The rows below give T cell receptor beta chains drawn from one sample of a study of blood T cell repertoires in COVID-19. Using immunoSEQ multiplex PCR, the repertoire was profiled, and TCRdb retains in-frame clones only, with some absent. The data contain around 130,000 clones, more than 85% of them seen just once; the ten biggest clones take up 18%. Source material: peripheral blood. These receptors were obtained from a man in his forties or fifties with active or convalescent COVID-19. CDR3s include the opening cysteine and the closing phenylalanine or tryptophan. Each record gives: CDR3 protein, CDR3 DNA, J gene, V gene, clone size, D gene. The D gene is left open where the match is weak. Size is omitted from some rows. Given values are once, few, many or a class for expanded clones.

CASTVTGGETQYF TGCGCCAGCACCGTGACAGGCGGAGAGACCCAGTACTTC TRBJ2-5 TRBV4-1 . .
CASSSEGADTQYF TGTGCCAGCTCATCCGAGGGAGCGGATACGCAGTATTTT TRBJ2-3 TRBV18 . .
CATSIRTTSTDTQYF TGTGCCACCAGCATAAGGACAACTAGCACAGATACGCAGTATTTT TRBJ2-3 TRBV15 . .
CASRGGVSTDTQYF TGTGCCAGCCGCGGTGGAGTGAGCACAGATACGCAGTATTTT TRBJ2-3 TRBV28 . .
CASGGGAAGNTIYF TGTGCCAGCGGGGGAGGGGCGGCTGGAAACACCATATATTTT TRBJ1-3 TRBV9 . .
CASSQSGLAGAETQYF TGTGCCAGCAGCCAGTCGGGACTAGCGGGAGCGGAGACCCAGTACTTC TRBJ2-5 TRBV3-1/TRBV3-2 . TRBD2
CASSFLWDRDGYTF TGTGCCAGCAGTTTCCTTTGGGACAGGGATGGCTACACCTTC TRBJ1-2 TRBV6-5 . TRBD1
CATSRGGRGGRNEQFF TGTGCCACCAGCAGAGGTGGGCGGGGGGGCAGGAATGAGCAGTTCTTC TRBJ2-1 TRBV15 . TRBD2
CASKPGLAGFNEQFF TGTGCCAGTAAACCGGGACTAGCGGGATTTAATGAGCAGTTCTTC TRBJ2-1 TRBV19 . TRBD2
CASRRQGAKRETQYF TGTGCCAGCAGGAGACAGGGGGCCAAGCGGGAGACCCAGTACTTC TRBJ2-5 TRBV27 . TRBD1
CSASAGLSQETQYF TGCAGTGCTAGTGCCGGACTTAGTCAAGAGACCCAGTACTTC TRBJ2-5 TRBV20-1 once .
CSVGPGQGLGMNTEAFF TGCAGCGTTGGTCCGGGACAGGGATTAGGGATGAACACTGAAGCTTTCTTT TRBJ1-1 TRBV29-1 . TRBD1
CASFQGFGNTIYF TGTGCCAGCTTTCAGGGCTTTGGAAACACCATATATTTT TRBJ1-3 TRBV6-6 . .
CASSWGQGRNYGYTF TGCGCCAGCAGCTGGGGACAGGGTCGGAACTATGGCTACACCTTC TRBJ1-2 TRBV5-1 . TRBD1
CASSLAMAGGGAYEQYF TGTGCCAGCAGCTTGGCGATGGCTGGCGGGGGGGCCTACGAGCAGTACTTC TRBJ2-7 TRBV5-4 . TRBD2
CASTLSGTYNEQFF TGTGCCAGCACCTTGAGCGGGACCTACAATGAGCAGTTCTTC TRBJ2-1 TRBV28 . TRBD2
CASRKRGLDYEQYF TGTGCCAGCAGGAAGCGGGGTCTGGACTACGAGCAGTACTTC TRBJ2-7 TRBV3-1/TRBV3-2 once TRBD2
CASSYSVENGGQLSYEQYF TGTGCCAGCAGTTACTCCGTTGAGAATGGGGGCCAGTTATCCTACGAGCAGTACTTC TRBJ2-7 TRBV6-2/TRBV6-3 . .
CASSLFVTSGSGWRTDTQYF TGTGCCAGCAGCTTGTTCGTGACTAGCGGGAGCGGGTGGCGCACAGATACGCAGTATTTT TRBJ2-3 TRBV5-5 once TRBD2
CASSLVESPRQETQYF TGTGCCAGCAGCTTGGTAGAGTCGCCCCGTCAAGAGACCCAGTACTTC TRBJ2-5 TRBV5-6 . .
CASSARLGAKNIQYF TGTGCCAGCAGCGCCCGACTAGGTGCCAAAAACATTCAGTACTTC TRBJ2-4 TRBV4-2 . .
CAWSGTGESGYTF TGTGCCTGGAGTGGAACAGGGGAGAGTGGCTACACCTTC TRBJ1-2 TRBV30 . TRBD1
CAWNSGRAYEQFF TGTGCCTGGAATAGCGGGAGGGCTTATGAGCAGTTCTTC TRBJ2-1 TRBV30 . TRBD2
CASSQDWEAFEQYF TGCGCCAGCAGCCAAGATTGGGAGGCCTTCGAGCAGTACTTC TRBJ2-7 TRBV4-1 . .
CASSPRDRGHYEQYF TGTGCCAGCTCACCCAGGGACAGGGGACATTACGAGCAGTACTTC TRBJ2-7 TRBV18 . TRBD1
CASKTGGGYNEQFF TGTGCCAGTAAAACAGGGGGCGGCTACAATGAGCAGTTCTTC TRBJ2-1 TRBV19 . TRBD1
CASSLESRTGATQYF TGTGCCAGCAGCTTAGAGAGCAGGACAGGGGCGACCCAGTACTTC TRBJ2-5 TRBV7-2 . TRBD1
CASGRTGGFGNTIYF TGTGCTAGTGGAAGGACAGGGGGCTTTGGAAACACCATATATTTT TRBJ1-3 TRBV12-5 . TRBD1
CASGFGGISGNTIYF TGTGCTAGTGGTTTCGGCGGGATCTCTGGAAACACCATATATTTT TRBJ1-3 TRBV12-5 . .